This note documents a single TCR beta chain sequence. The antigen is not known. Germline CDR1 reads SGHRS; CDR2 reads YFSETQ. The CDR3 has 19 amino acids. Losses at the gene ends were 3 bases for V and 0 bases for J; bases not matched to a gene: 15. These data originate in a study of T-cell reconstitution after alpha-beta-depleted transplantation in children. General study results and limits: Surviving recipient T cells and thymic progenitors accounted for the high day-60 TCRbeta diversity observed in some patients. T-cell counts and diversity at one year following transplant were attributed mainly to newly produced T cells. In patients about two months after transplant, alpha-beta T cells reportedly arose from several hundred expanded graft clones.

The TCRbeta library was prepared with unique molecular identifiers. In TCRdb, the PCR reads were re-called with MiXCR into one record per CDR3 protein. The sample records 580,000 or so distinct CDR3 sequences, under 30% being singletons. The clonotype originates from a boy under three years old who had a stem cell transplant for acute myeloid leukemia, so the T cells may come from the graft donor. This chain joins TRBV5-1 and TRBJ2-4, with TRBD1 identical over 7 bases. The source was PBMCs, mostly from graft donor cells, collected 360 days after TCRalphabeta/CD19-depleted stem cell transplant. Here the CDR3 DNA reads TGCGCCAGCAGCTCCCGGGAACTCGACAGGGTTAAAGCCAAAAACATTCAGTACTTC. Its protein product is CASSSRELDRVKAKNIQYF.